The clone carrying this TCR beta chain showed up just a few times. The antigen is unknown. The junction departs from the called germline gene at one end, perhaps through a read error. This CDR3 comprises 11 residues. These data belong to a study of CD8+CD57+ T cells in acquired aplastic anemia. Study overall: The DNA of sorted CD4+ and CD8+ cells averaged roughly 3.2 ug.

TCR beta VDJ combinations and CDR3 sequences were profiled from genomic DNA. TCRdb used MiXCR to reprocess the reads, holding one entry per CDR3 protein. The sample has 75,000 to 90,000 distinct CDR3 sequences; less than 60% are singletons. Study observations and caveats: Both patients and controls carried the same twenty-nine CD8+ CDR3 sequences. Patients did not significantly differ from controls in CD8+ Simpson's diversity.

The sequence was collected from a human donor in good health, serving as a control. Source material: sorted CD4+, CD8+, or CD8+CD57+ T cells (not recorded which) from PBMCs. The chain joins TRBV12-3 or TRBV12-4 to TRBJ1-3; no definite D call. The CDR3 sequence: CAGSSGNTIYF. CDR3 nucleotide sequence: TGTGCCGGCAGCTCTGGAAACACCATATATTTT.